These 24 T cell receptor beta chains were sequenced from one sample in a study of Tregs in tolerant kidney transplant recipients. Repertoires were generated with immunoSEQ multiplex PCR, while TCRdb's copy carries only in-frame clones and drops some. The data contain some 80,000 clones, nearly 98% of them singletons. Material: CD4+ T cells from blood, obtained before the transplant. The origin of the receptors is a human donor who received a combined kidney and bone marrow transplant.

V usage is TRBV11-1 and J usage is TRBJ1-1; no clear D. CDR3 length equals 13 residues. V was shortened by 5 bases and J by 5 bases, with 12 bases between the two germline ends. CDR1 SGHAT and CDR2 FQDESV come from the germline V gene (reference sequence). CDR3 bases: TGTGCCAGCAGCCCAACCGGGAAGACTGAAGCTTTCTTT. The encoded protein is CASSPTGKTEAFF.

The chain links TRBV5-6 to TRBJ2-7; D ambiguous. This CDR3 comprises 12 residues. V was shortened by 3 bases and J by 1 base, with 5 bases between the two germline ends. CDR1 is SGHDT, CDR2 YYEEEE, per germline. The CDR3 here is CASSWASYEQYF. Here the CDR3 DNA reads TGTGCCAGCAGCTGGGCTTCCTACGAGCAGTACTTC. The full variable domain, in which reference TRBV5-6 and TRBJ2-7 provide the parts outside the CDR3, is DAGVTQSPTHLIKTRGQQVTLRCSPKSGHDTVSWYQQALGQGPQFIFQYYEEEERQRGNFPDRFSGHQFPNYSSELNVNALLLGDSALYLCASSWASYEQYFGPGTRLTVT.

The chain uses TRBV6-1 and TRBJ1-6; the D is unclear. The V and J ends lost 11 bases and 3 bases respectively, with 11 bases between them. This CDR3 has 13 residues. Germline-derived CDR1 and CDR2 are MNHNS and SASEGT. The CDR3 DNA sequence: TGTGCCGTCCAAGCGGTCTATAATTCACCCCTCCACTTT. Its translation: CAVQAVYNSPLHF.

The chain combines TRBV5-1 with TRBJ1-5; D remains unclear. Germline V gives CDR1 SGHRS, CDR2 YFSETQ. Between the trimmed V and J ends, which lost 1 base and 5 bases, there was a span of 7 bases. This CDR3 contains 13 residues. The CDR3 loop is CASSLYGDQPQHF. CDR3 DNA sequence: TGCGCCAGCAGCTTGTACGGGGATCAGCCCCAGCATTTT.

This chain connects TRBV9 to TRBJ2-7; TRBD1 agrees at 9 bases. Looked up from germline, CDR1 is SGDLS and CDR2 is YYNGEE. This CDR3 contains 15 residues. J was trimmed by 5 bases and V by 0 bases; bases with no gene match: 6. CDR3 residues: CASSVGGTGSHEQYF. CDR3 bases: TGTGCCAGCAGCGTAGGTGGGACAGGGTCCCACGAGCAGTACTTC.

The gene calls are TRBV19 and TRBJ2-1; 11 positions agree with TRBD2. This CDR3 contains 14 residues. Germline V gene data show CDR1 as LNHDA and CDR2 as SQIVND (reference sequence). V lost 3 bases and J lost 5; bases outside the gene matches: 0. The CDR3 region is CASSMGLADNEQFF. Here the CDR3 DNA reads TGTGCCAGTAGTATGGGACTAGCGGACAATGAGCAGTTCTTC.

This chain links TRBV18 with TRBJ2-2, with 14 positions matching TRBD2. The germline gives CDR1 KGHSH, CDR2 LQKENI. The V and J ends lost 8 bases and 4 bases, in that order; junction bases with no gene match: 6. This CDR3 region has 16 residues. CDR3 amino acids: CASPGTSGRGTGELFF. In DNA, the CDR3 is TGTGCCAGCCCGGGGACTAGCGGGAGAGGCACCGGGGAGCTGTTTTTT.

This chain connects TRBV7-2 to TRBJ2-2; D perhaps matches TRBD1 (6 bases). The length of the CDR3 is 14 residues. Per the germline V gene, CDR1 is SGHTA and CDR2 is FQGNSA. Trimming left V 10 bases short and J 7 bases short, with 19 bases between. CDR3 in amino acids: CATANQGRVGELFF. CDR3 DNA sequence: TGTGCCACAGCCAACCAGGGGCGGGTCGGGGAGCTGTTTTTT.

CDR3 sequence reads: CASSLDAGGPNQPQHF. The CDR3 DNA reads TGTGCCAGCAGCTTAGATGCGGGGGGACCCAATCAGCCCCAGCATTTT. The V gene is TRBV7-2, the J gene TRBJ1-5; perhaps TRBD1 as D (5 bases). Germline V gives CDR1 SGHTA, CDR2 FQGNSA. Between the trimmed V and J ends, which lost 1 base and 3 bases, there was a span of 13 bases. There are 16 residues in the CDR3.

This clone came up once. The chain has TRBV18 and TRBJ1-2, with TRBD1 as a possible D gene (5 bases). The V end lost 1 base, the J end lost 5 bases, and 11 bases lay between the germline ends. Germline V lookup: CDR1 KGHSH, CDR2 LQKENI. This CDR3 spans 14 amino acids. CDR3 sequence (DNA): TGTGCCAGCTCACCACGGAGGGGTCCTTATGGCTACACCTTC. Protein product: CASSPRRGPYGYTF.

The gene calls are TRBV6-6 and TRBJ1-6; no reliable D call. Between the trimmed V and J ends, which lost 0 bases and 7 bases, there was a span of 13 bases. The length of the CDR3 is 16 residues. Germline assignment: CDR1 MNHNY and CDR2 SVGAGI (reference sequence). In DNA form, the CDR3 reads TGTGCCAGCAGTTACTCCCCGACAAGAGCCAATTCACCCCTCCACTTT. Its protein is CASSYSPTRANSPLHF.

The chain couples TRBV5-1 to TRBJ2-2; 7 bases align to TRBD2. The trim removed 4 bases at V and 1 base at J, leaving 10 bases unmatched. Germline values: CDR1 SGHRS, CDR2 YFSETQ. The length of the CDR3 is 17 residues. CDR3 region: CASSPAKWGGNTGELFF. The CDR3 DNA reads TGCGCCAGCAGCCCCGCAAAGTGGGGGGGGAACACCGGGGAGCTGTTTTTT.

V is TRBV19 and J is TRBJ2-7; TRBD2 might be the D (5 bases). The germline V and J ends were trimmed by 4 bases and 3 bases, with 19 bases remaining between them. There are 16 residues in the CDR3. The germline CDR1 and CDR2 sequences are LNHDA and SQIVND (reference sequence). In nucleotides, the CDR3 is TGTGCCAGTAGTACCCACTTCGAGGGTCTAAACTACGAGCAGTACTTC. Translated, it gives CASSTHFEGLNYEQYF.

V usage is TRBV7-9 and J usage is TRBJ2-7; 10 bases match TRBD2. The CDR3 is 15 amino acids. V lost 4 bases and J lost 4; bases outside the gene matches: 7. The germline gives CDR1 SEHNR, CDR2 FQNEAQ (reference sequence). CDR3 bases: TGTGCCAGCAGCTCCAGCGGGAGGGCCGATTACGAGCAGTACTTC. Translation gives CASSSSGRADYEQYF.

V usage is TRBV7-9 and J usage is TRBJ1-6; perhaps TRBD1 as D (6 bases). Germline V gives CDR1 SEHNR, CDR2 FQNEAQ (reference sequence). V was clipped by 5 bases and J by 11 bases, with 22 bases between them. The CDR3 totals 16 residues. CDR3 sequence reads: CASSPSGEGQTAPLHF. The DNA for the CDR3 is TGTGCCAGCAGCCCTAGCGGGGAGGGACAAACAGCACCCCTCCACTTT.

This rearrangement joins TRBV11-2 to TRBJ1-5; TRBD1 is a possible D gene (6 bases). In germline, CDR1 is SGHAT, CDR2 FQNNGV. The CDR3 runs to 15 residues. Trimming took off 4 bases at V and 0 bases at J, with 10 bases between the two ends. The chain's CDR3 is CASSSQGYSNQPQHF. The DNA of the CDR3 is TGTGCCAGCAGCTCACAGGGTTATAGCAATCAGCCCCAGCATTTT.

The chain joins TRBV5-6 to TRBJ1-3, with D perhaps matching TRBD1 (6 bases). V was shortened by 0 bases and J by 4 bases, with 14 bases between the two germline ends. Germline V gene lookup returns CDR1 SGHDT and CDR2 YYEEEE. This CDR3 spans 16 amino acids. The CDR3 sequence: CASSLVGQGQGNTIYF. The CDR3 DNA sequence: TGTGCCAGCAGCTTGGTAGGGCAGGGGCAAGGAAACACCATATATTTT.

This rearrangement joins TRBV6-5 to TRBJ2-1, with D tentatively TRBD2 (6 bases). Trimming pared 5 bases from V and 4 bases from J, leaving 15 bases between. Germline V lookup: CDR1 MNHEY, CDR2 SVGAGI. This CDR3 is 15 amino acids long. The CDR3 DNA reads TGTGCCAGCAGTAGCAGCTGGACTATTTACAATGAGCAGTTCTTC. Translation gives CASSSSWTIYNEQFF.

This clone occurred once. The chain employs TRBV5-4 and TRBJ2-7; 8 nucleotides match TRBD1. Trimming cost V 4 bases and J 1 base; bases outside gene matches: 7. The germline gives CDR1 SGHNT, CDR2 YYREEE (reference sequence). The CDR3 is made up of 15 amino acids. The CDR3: CASSPVRGPSYEQYF. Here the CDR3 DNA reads TGTGCCAGCAGCCCGGTCAGGGGGCCATCCTACGAGCAGTACTTC.

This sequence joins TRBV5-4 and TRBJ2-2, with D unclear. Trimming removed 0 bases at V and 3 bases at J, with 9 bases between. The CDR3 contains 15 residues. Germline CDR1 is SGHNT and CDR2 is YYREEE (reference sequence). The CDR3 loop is CASSLGSVDTGELFF. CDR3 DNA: TGTGCCAGCAGCTTGGGTTCTGTAGACACCGGGGAGCTGTTTTTT.

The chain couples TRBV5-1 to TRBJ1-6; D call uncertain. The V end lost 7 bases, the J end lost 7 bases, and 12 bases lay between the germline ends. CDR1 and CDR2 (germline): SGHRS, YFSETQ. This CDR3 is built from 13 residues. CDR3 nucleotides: TGCGCCAGCCGTGGAGGTGAAAATTCACCCCTCCACTTT. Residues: CASRGGENSPLHF. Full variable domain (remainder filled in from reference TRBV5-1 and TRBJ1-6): KAGVTQTPRYLIKTRGQQVTLSCSPISGHRSVSWYQQTPGQGLQFLFEYFSETQRNKGNFPGRFSGRQFSNSRSEMNVSTLELGDSALYLCASRGGENSPLHFGNGTRLTVT.

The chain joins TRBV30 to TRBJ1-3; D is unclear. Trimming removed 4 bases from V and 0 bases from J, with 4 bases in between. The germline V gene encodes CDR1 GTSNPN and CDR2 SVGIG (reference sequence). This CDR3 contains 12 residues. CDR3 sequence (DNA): TGTGCCTGGAAATACTCTGGAAACACCATATATTTT. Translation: CAWKYSGNTIYF.

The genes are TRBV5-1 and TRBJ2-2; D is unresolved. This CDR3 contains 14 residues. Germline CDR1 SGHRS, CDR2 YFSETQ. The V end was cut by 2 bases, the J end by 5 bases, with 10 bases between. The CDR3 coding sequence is TGCGCCAGCAGCTTCCGGGTGGAAACCGGGGAGCTGTTTTTT. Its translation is CASSFRVETGELFF.

The CDR3 DNA reads as TGTGCCAGCAGCCAAGGGGGTAGCGGGAACACAGATACGCAGTATTTT. Translation: CASSQGGSGNTDTQYF. The rearrangement links TRBV4-2 to TRBJ2-3; 8 positions agree with TRBD2. The CDR3 loop spans 16 amino acids. Germline trimming cut 1 base from V and 2 bases from J; bases unmatched to any gene: 5. The germline V gene has CDR1 LGHNA and CDR2 YNFKEQ.